The TCR beta chain described here comes from a study of OX40 agonist ivuxolimab in advanced cancers. Study as a whole: Participants averaged roughly 60 years of age (range 23 to 79) and were around 85% male. Therapy given before enrollment (anti-PD-1, anti-PD-L1 or anti-CTLA-4) was allowed, and over 35% had some.

General observations from the study: Partial responders dosed at 0.1-3.0 mg/kg displayed clonal expansion ranking among the lowest.

Germline CDR1 is SGDLS and CDR2 is YYNGEE. Trimming removed 2 bases from V and 0 bases from J; junction bases left unmatched: 6. This CDR3 has 17 amino acids. This table comes from immunoSEQ multiplex PCR, and its TCRdb copy is limited to in-frame clones, with some not included. The table records approximately 63,000 clones, 79% of them present only once. Of note for this clone: Its specificity is not known.

Sequencing used CD4+ or CD8+ T cells sorted from blood, obtained in a trial of the OX40 agonist ivuxolimab. This receptor was obtained from an adult with an advanced solid tumor such as melanoma, head and neck, liver or kidney cancer. The chain links TRBV9 to TRBJ2-1; TRBD1 aligns across 9 bases. The CDR3 DNA sequence: TGTGCCAGCAGCGTCACAGGGGGCCGGAGCTCCTACAATGAGCAGTTCTTC. It yields the protein CASSVTGGRSSYNEQFF. The full variable domain, in which reference TRBV9 and TRBJ2-1 provide the parts outside the CDR3, is DSGVTQTPKHLITATGQRVTLRCSPRSGDLSVYWYQQSLDQGLQFLIQYYNGEERAKGNILERFSAQQFPDLHSELNLSSLELGDSALYFCASSVTGGRSSYNEQFFGPGTRLTVL.